These T cell receptor beta chains were read from a single sample in a study of PD-L1 blockade in urothelial cancer. The repertoire was sequenced with immunoSEQ multiplex PCR; TCRdb's copy has only in-frame clones and lacks some. The repertoire holds around 130,000 clones, with approximately 84% as singletons. Sequencing used PBMCs, obtained around atezolizumab (anti-PD-L1) treatment. The receptor set was obtained from a man in his forties or fifties with urothelial cancer. The CDR3 runs from the conserved cysteine through the conserved F or W. A D gene is named only where the DNA matches it firmly. Expanded clones are given a class, and other clones once, few, many or no size at all.

CDR3 protein	CDR3 DNA	CDR3 length	clone size	D gene	V gene	J gene
CASSLDGGVTEAFF	TGCGCCAGCAGCTTGGACGGGGGGGTCACTGAAGCTTTCTTT	14	.	.	TRBV5-1	TRBJ1-1
CASKKLDSGTQYF	TGTGCCAGCAAGAAATTGGATTCAGGGACCCAGTACTTC	13	once	.	TRBV11-1	TRBJ2-5
CAWSGLHYNEQFF	TGTGCCTGGAGTGGGCTGCACTACAATGAGCAGTTCTTC	13	.	.	TRBV30	TRBJ2-1
CASSQVVAGEVAYNEQFF	TGTGCCAGCAGCCAAGTGGTGGCCGGGGAGGTTGCCTACAATGAGCAGTTCTTC	18	.	.	TRBV14	TRBJ2-1
CASSRAGLAGADTQYF	TGCGCCAGCAGCAGAGCAGGACTAGCGGGAGCAGATACGCAGTATTTT	16	once	TRBD2	TRBV5-1	TRBJ2-3
CASSSGSGRTQYF	TGTGCCAGCAGTTCAGGTAGCGGGAGGACCCAGTACTTC	13	.	TRBD2	TRBV27	TRBJ2-5
CASSVGQSSSGNTIYF	TGCGCCAGCAGCGTGGGACAGTCAAGTTCTGGAAACACCATATATTTT	16	.	TRBD1	TRBV5-1	TRBJ1-3
CATSRESRGFFHF	TGTGCCACCAGCAGAGAAAGTAGGGGGTTCTTTCACTTC	13	.	.	TRBV15	TRBJ2-5
CASSLEAARTQYF	TGTGCCAGCAGCTTAGAGGCAGCGCGGACCCAGTACTTC	13	.	.	TRBV7-2	TRBJ2-5
CASSEALGAGEGNEQFF	TGTGCCAGCAGTGAAGCGCTTGGGGCAGGGGAGGGAAATGAGCAGTTCTTC	17	.	.	TRBV2	TRBJ2-1
CASSLWTGRNTEAFF	TGTGCCAGCAGCCTCTGGACAGGGAGGAACACTGAAGCTTTCTTT	15	.	TRBD1	TRBV14	TRBJ1-1
CASSYGEGQPQHF	TGTGCCAGCAGTTACGGGGAGGGCCAGCCCCAGCATTTT	13	.	.	TRBV6-5	TRBJ1-5
CATRGGSYEQYF	TGTGCCACCAGGGGGGGGTCCTACGAGCAGTACTTC	12	.	.	TRBV7-2	TRBJ2-7
CASSRGRGASTDTQYF	TGTGCCAGCAGCCGCGGCCGGGGGGCAAGCACAGATACGCAGTATTTT	16	.	.	TRBV11-2	TRBJ2-3
CASSFYQGPYEQYF	TGCGCCAGCAGCTTTTATCAGGGCCCCTACGAGCAGTACTTC	14	.	.	TRBV5-1	TRBJ2-7
CASLWGSGEQFF	TGTGCCAGCTTGTGGGGCTCCGGAGAGCAGTTCTTC	12	once	.	TRBV7-9	TRBJ2-1
CASSLTGNNSPLHF	TGTGCCAGCAGCCTGACAGGGAATAATTCACCCCTCCACTTT	14	few	TRBD1	TRBV7-6	TRBJ1-6
CASRPLTSTGAEAFF	TGTGCCAGCAGGCCCCTTACCTCGACAGGGGCCGAAGCTTTCTTT	15	.	TRBD1	TRBV27	TRBJ1-1
CASSADRGFYADTQYF	TGTGCCAGCAGCGCCGATAGGGGGTTTTACGCAGATACGCAGTATTTT	16	once	.	TRBV9	TRBJ2-3
CASSLGDRGHEQYF	TGTGCCAGCAGCTTAGGGGACAGGGGCCACGAGCAGTACTTC	14	.	TRBD1	TRBV11-1	TRBJ2-7
CASSKGTSQEQYF	TGTGCCAGCAGCAAAGGGACTTCCCAAGAGCAGTACTTC	13	.	.	TRBV7-9	TRBJ2-7
CASSPTFYRVLDYGYTF	TGTGCCAGCAGCCCAACCTTCTACAGGGTTCTCGACTATGGCTACACCTTC	17	.	.	TRBV9	TRBJ1-2
CASSQSRIPTSTDTQYF	TGTGCCAGCAGCCAATCGCGGATACCCACTAGCACAGATACGCAGTATTTT	17	.	.	TRBV16	TRBJ2-3
CASSRGTSGSREQYF	TGCGCCAGCAGCCGAGGGACTAGCGGGAGCCGGGAGCAGTACTTC	15	.	TRBD2	TRBV4-1	TRBJ2-7
CASRRELTQDTQYF	TGTGCCAGCAGGCGGGAGCTTACACAGGATACGCAGTATTTT	14	.	TRBD2	TRBV28	TRBJ2-3
CASSLERSGNTIYF	TGTGCCAGCAGCTTAGAGAGGTCTGGAAACACCATATATTTT	14	.	.	TRBV7-2	TRBJ1-3
CASSLFATQDSHPQYF	TGTGCCAGCAGTTTATTCGCCACCCAGGACTCCCACCCGCAGTACTTC	16	few	.	TRBV28	TRBJ2-7
CASSGTKYSNQPQHF	TGTGCCAGCAGCGGGACAAAATATAGCAATCAGCCCCAGCATTTT	15	.	.	TRBV21-1	TRBJ1-5
CAWSAGLGGEQFF	TGTGCCTGGAGTGCTGGACTAGGTGGTGAGCAGTTCTTC	13	many	TRBD2	TRBV30	TRBJ2-1
CASSRGQRKETQYF	TGCGCCAGCAGCAGGGGACAACGCAAAGAGACCCAGTACTTC	14	.	.	TRBV5-1	TRBJ2-5
CASSYIGGANTGELFF	TGTGCCAGCAGCTATATCGGAGGGGCGAACACCGGGGAGCTGTTTTTT	16	once	.	TRBV11-2	TRBJ2-2
CASSQDSFGTGDEKLFF	TGTGCCAGCAGCCAAGATAGCTTCGGGACAGGAGATGAAAAACTGTTTTTT	17	.	TRBD1	TRBV4-2	TRBJ1-4
CASSVGHGGAKNIQYF	TGTGCCAGCAGCGTAGGGCACGGGGGTGCCAAAAACATTCAGTACTTC	16	.	.	TRBV9	TRBJ2-4
CACQQENNEKLFF	TGTGCCTGTCAACAGGAAAATAATGAAAAACTGTTTTTT	13	.	.	TRBV30	TRBJ1-4
CASSNDRGTYNEQFF	TGTGCCAGCAGCAACGACAGGGGGACTTACAATGAGCAGTTCTTC	15	.	TRBD1	TRBV2	TRBJ2-1
CASSRTSGSYNEQFF	TGTGCCAGCTCACGAACTAGCGGGTCCTACAATGAGCAGTTCTTC	15	.	TRBD2	TRBV18	TRBJ2-1
CASSAALANTDTQYF	TGCGCCAGCAGCGCGGCCCTGGCCAACACAGATACGCAGTATTTT	15	.	.	TRBV5-1	TRBJ2-3
CASSLGGLAGGNEQFF	TGCGCCAGCAGCTTGGGCGGTCTAGCGGGAGGGAATGAGCAGTTCTTC	16	.	TRBD2	TRBV5-1	TRBJ2-1
CASSPWVDRSEQYF	TGTGCCAGCAGCCCCTGGGTTGACAGGTCCGAGCAGTACTTC	14	.	.	TRBV11-1	TRBJ2-7
CASSLTPGQGSYGYTF	TGCGCCAGCAGCTTGACTCCGGGACAGGGTTCGTATGGCTACACCTTC	16	.	TRBD1	TRBV5-1	TRBJ1-2
CASSEGQGFRTEAFF	TGTGCCAGCAGTGAGGGACAGGGGTTTCGCACTGAAGCTTTCTTT	15	.	TRBD1	TRBV25-1	TRBJ1-1
CASSYGARYGYTF	TGTGCCAGCAGTTATGGGGCCCGCTATGGCTACACCTTC	13	.	.	TRBV6-6	TRBJ1-2
CAWSVGQHEKLFF	TGTGCCTGGAGTGTAGGACAGCATGAAAAACTGTTTTTT	13	once	.	TRBV30	TRBJ1-4
CASSPDRVQGGYTF	TGTGCCAGCAGTCCGGACAGGGTACAGGGTGGCTACACCTTC	14	.	TRBD1	TRBV28	TRBJ1-2
CASSETGLGGQPQHF	TGTGCCAGCAGTGAGACCGGGCTGGGGGGTCAGCCCCAGCATTTT	15	.	.	TRBV6-1	TRBJ1-5
CASSRRSGANTEAFF	TGCGCCAGCAGCCGAAGGTCAGGGGCGAACACTGAAGCTTTCTTT	15	.	.	TRBV4-1	TRBJ1-1